The 22 T cell receptor beta chains below come from one sample, sequenced in a study of blood T cell repertoires in COVID-19. The protocol was immunoSEQ multiplex PCR, while the TCRdb copy is restricted to in-frame clones and leaves out a portion. This sample has tens of thousands of clones, with 75% to 90% found just once. Sequencing was performed on peripheral blood. The receptors were gathered from a man in his forties or fifties with active or convalescent COVID-19.

This clone was counted between two and nine times. V gene TRBV6-1 combines with J gene TRBJ2-1, with TRBD1 matching over 11 bases. The CDR3 length is 16 residues. The germline CDR1 and CDR2 sequences are MNHNS and SASEGT. The V and J ends lost 4 bases and 6 bases, in that order; junction bases with no gene match: 8. CDR3: CASSGLPGQGVNEQFF. DNA of the CDR3: TGTGCCAGCAGTGGCCTACCGGGACAGGGGGTCAATGAGCAGTTCTTC.

The J gene is TRBJ2-5, the V gene TRBV7-3, with 9 bases lining up with TRBD2. The length of the CDR3 is 16 residues. Germline V lookup: CDR1 SGHTA, CDR2 FQGTGA. V shed 6 bases, J shed 1 base, and the junction held 9 bases outside the gene matches. This CDR3 is CASSPTSGGFQETQYF. The CDR3 nucleotides are TGTGCCAGCAGTCCGACCAGCGGGGGGTTCCAAGAGACCCAGTACTTC.

The chain has TRBV14 and TRBJ2-2, with D maybe TRBD1 (6 bases). CDR1 and CDR2 from the germline V gene are SGHDN and FVKESK. The V end lost 1 base, the J end lost 6 bases, and 9 bases lay between the germline ends. The CDR3 has 14 residues. CDR3 sequence (DNA): TGTGCCAGCAGCCAAGCCAGGGGCGCCGGGGAGCTGTTTTTT. It codes for CASSQARGAGELFF.

This rearrangement joins TRBV28 to TRBJ1-4; D gene uncertain. Germline CDR1 and CDR2: MDHEN and SYDVKM. V was cut by 6 bases and J by 0 bases, with 14 bases left in between. The CDR3 is made up of 16 amino acids. This chain's CDR3 is CASSSPRGATNEKLFF. For the CDR3, the DNA is TGTGCCAGCAGCTCCCCTCGGGGTGCAACTAATGAAAAACTGTTTTTT.

This clone appeared a few times. V gene TRBV29-1 combines with J gene TRBJ1-2, with TRBD1 matching 7 bases. This CDR3 region has 14 residues. CDR1 and CDR2 (germline): SQVTM, ANQGSEA. V was pared by 1 base and J by 6 bases, with 8 bases of the junction left unmatched. As DNA, the CDR3 is TGCAGCGTTGAAGTTGGCAGGGGGATGAATGGCTACACCTTC. Translated, it gives CSVEVGRGMNGYTF.

The CDR3 reads CASSGRRGGGTDTQYF. In nucleotides, the CDR3 is TGTGCCAGCAGTGGTCGGAGGGGGGGCGGCACAGATACGCAGTATTTT. This chain connects TRBV6-1 to TRBJ2-3; tentatively, D is TRBD2 (7 bases). Germline V gene data show CDR1 as MNHNS and CDR2 as SASEGT. CDR3 length equals 16 residues. V lost 4 bases, J lost 1 base, and 15 bases lay in between.

The V gene is TRBV3-1 (or the pseudogene TRBV3-2), the J gene TRBJ1-1; D gene ambiguous. Germline CDR1 is LGHDT and CDR2 is YNNKEL (reference sequence). The V gene lost 0 bases and the J gene lost 8 bases, with 13 bases spanning the gap. The CDR3 extends over 14 amino acids. CDR3 loop: CASSQDSGLLEAFF. The CDR3 coding sequence is TGTGCCAGCAGCCAAGATTCGGGTTTATTAGAAGCTTTCTTT.

V usage is TRBV12-3 or TRBV12-4 and J usage is TRBJ2-1; weak D call: TRBD2 (5 bases). The CDR3 has 13 amino acids. Trimming removed 2 bases at V and 15 bases at J, with 17 bases between. CDR3 in amino acids: CASSLSYRESAFF. The CDR3 bases are TGTGCCAGCAGTTTAAGTTATAGGGAGAGTGCGTTCTTC.

This rearrangement joins TRBV28 to TRBJ1-1, with a weak D call TRBD1 (6 bases). Trimming removed 5 bases at V and 1 base at J, with 14 bases between. From germline, CDR1 is MDHEN and CDR2 SYDVKM. This CDR3 has 15 amino acids. The CDR3 protein is CASSPGGHPNTEAFF. The DNA for the CDR3 is TGTGCCAGCAGTCCGGGGGGACACCCGAACACTGAAGCTTTCTTT.

The chain recombines TRBV18 with TRBJ1-1; D possibly corresponds to TRBD1 (6 bases). The CDR3 sequence is 13 residues long. Trimming removed 6 bases from V and 1 base from J, with 9 bases in between. Germline V gene data show CDR1 as KGHSH and CDR2 as LQKENI. Written as DNA, the CDR3 is TGTGCCAGCTCTCGACAGGAGAACACTGAAGCTTTCTTT. Translation gives CASSRQENTEAFF.

The genes are TRBV5-4 and TRBJ2-1, with 7 nucleotides matching TRBD2. CDR3 length equals 15 residues. Germline V gene sequence: CDR1 SGHNT, CDR2 YYREEE (reference sequence). Trimming at V came to 9 bases and at J to 4 bases, leaving 13 bases not matched to a gene. CDR3 amino acids: CATGGTERPYNEQFF. As DNA, the CDR3 is TGTGCCACCGGGGGGACGGAACGCCCTTACAATGAGCAGTTCTTC.

The rearrangement uses TRBV10-2 and TRBJ1-5; D not certain. The CDR3 extends over 16 amino acids. Germline-derived CDR1 and CDR2 are WSHSY and SAAADI. Trimming removed 2 bases from V and 0 bases from J, with 11 bases in between. The CDR3 loop reads CASSEHRGYSNQPQHF. CDR3 nucleotide sequence: TGCGCCAGCAGTGAGCACCGGGGATATAGCAATCAGCCCCAGCATTTT.

The table lists this clone with many counts. This rearrangement joins TRBV2 to TRBJ2-4; 11 positions agree with TRBD2. The CDR3 is 17 residues long. With V trimmed by 8 bases and J by 1 base, 10 bases remained unmatched. Germline lookup yields CDR1 SNHLY and CDR2 FYNNEI. The CDR3 sequence is CASALSGGAVAKNIQYF. As DNA, the CDR3 is TGTGCCAGCGCCCTTAGCGGGGGGGCCGTGGCCAAAAACATTCAGTACTTC.

The chain joins TRBV28 to TRBJ1-2; no clear D gene. The CDR3 consists of 12 residues. Trimming removed 5 bases at V and 7 bases at J, with 11 bases between. Germline V CDR1 and CDR2: MDHEN, SYDVKM. In DNA, the CDR3 is TGTGCCAGCAGTCTGCGGCGGGTTGGCTACACCTTC. Residues: CASSLRRVGYTF.

The gene calls are TRBV4-1 and TRBJ1-5; 9 bases are shared with TRBD1. This CDR3 is built from 17 residues. Germline loops: CDR1 MGHRA, CDR2 YSYEKL. V was pared by 0 bases and J by 4 bases, with 7 bases of the junction left unmatched. The CDR3 protein is CASSQDASDRGNQPQHF. The CDR3 region has the DNA TGCGCCAGCAGCCAAGACGCCAGTGACAGGGGGAATCAGCCCCAGCATTTT.

The chain carries TRBV7-3 and TRBJ1-2; D is undetermined. Germline CDR1 SGHTA, CDR2 FQGTGA. CDR3 length equals 14 residues. V was pared by 6 bases and J by 8 bases, with 19 bases between. CDR3 coding DNA: TGTGCCAGCAGATCTTCGGGGATACCCGGAGGCTACACCTTC. It is translated as CASRSSGIPGGYTF.

Turning to this clone: The sample contains more than one DNA sequence encoding this CDR3. The V call is TRBV25-1, the J call TRBJ1-1, with D possibly TRBD1 on 5 matching bases. The CDR3 is made up of 14 amino acids. The germline V gene has CDR1 MGHDK and CDR2 SYGVNS. With 0 bases removed from V and 4 bases from J, the gap between germline ends came to 9 bases. CDR3 residues: CASSEYGRATEAFF. For the CDR3, the DNA is TGTGCCAGCAGTGAATATGGCAGGGCCACTGAAGCTTTCTTT.

The chain combines TRBV7-8 with TRBJ1-3; TRBD1 is a possible D gene (5 bases). V lost 3 bases to trimming and J lost 0 bases, with 12 bases between them. Germline V gene data show CDR1 as SGHVS and CDR2 as FQNEAQ. This CDR3 spans 16 amino acids. The CDR3 protein is CASSFRVPSSGNTIYF. CDR3 DNA sequence: TGTGCCAGCAGCTTCAGGGTACCGAGCTCTGGAAACACCATATATTTT.

This rearrangement joins TRBV5-6 to TRBJ1-4, with 10 bases matching TRBD1. The trim removed 2 bases at V and 10 bases at J, leaving 5 bases unmatched. Germline loops: CDR1 SGHDT, CDR2 YYEEEE. This CDR3 is 14 amino acids long. The CDR3 DNA sequence: TGTGCCAGCAGCTTCGGACAGGGGGAGGTAAAACTGTTTTTT. Translating gives CASSFGQGEVKLFF.

The CDR3, as DNA: TGTGCCAGCAGTGACGCGACAGGGTATGAAGACAATGAGCAGTTCTTC. It codes for CASSDATGYEDNEQFF. The rearrangement uses TRBV2 and TRBJ2-1; 7 nucleotides match TRBD1. Per germline, CDR1 SNHLY and CDR2 FYNNEI. V was clipped by 3 bases and J by 5 bases; unmatched bases: 10. This CDR3 is 16 amino acids long.

This chain links TRBV5-1 with TRBJ1-2; 9 bases line up with TRBD1. V was clipped by 7 bases and J by 4 bases; unmatched bases: 8. This CDR3 region has 14 residues. Per germline, CDR1 SGHRS and CDR2 YFSETQ. CDR3: CASLPGQGSYGYTF. CDR3 bases: TGCGCCAGCCTACCAGGACAGGGGAGCTATGGCTACACCTTC.

The rearrangement joins TRBV12-3 or TRBV12-4 to TRBJ1-2; D is unresolved. This CDR3 has 13 amino acids. V dropped 0 bases and J dropped 8 bases, with 10 bases sitting between them. The CDR3: CASSLAFREGYTF. The CDR3 nucleotides read TGTGCCAGCAGTTTAGCGTTCCGGGAAGGCTACACCTTC.